This T cell receptor beta chain comes out of a study of CD8 T cells in Susac syndrome. General study points: Across the total CD8+ repertoires, under 20 Susac-specific public clones were detected, and across the CD8+ TEMRA repertoires, roughly 5 such clones were detected.

TEMRA cells were enriched by FACS, and CD4+ and CD8+ T cells were negatively isolated. J was trimmed by 3 bases and V by 2 bases; bases with no gene match: 7. From germline, CDR1 is SGHNT and CDR2 YYREEE (reference sequence). The CDR3 spans 16 residues. The RNA, roughly 0.5 to 1 ug, was put through reverse transcription using random hexamers. TCRdb reanalysed the immunoSEQ multiplex PCR reads using MiXCR and keeps one entry per CDR3 protein. Among about 100,000 distinct CDR3 sequences listed, 95% were seen once. Notes on this clonotype: Its specificity is unknown.

This TCR was recovered from a human donor with Susac syndrome. V gene TRBV5-4 combines with J gene TRBJ2-5, with 10 bases fitting TRBD2. Material: CD8+ T cells from PBMCs. For the CDR3, the DNA is TGTGCCAGCAGCTTTGGCCTAGCGGGAGTCGAAGAGACCCAGTACTTC. Its protein is CASSFGLAGVEETQYF.